There are a few counts of the clone carrying this T cell receptor beta chain. Among the exclusions were patients with other autoimmune diseases, uncontrolled infections, pregnancy or lactation. These data are taken from a study of Graves' ophthalmopathy and Graves' hyperthyroidism. TCR beta CDR3 regions were amplified from RNA transcripts. HTBI primers were used in a first-round RT-PCR, which preceded a second-round multiplex PCR. MiXCR was run by TCRdb on the multiplex PCR reads, yielding one entry per CDR3 protein. This sample has roughly 230,000 distinct CDR3 sequences; roughly 21% occur once, and the top ten carry 43%. The CDR3 has 16 amino acids. Germline lookup yields CDR1 LGHDT and CDR2 YNNKEL (reference sequence). V was pared by 2 bases and J by 10 bases, with 16 bases of the junction left unmatched.

The sample consisted of peripheral blood. This rearrangement joins TRBV3-1 to TRBJ1-1, with 7 positions matching TRBD1. The sequence came from a woman in her 50s with Graves' ophthalmopathy. The CDR3 coding sequence is TGTGCCAGCAGCCAACGGGAACAGGGGACCGGCGGCGCAGCTTTCTTT. Protein: CASSQREQGTGGAAFF.